What follows are 20 T cell receptor beta chains derived from one specimen sequenced in a study of cytomegalovirus exposure and HLA in healthy donors. A multiplex PCR was run with 60 Vbeta primers and 13 Jbeta primers. The protocol was immunoSEQ multiplex PCR, while the TCRdb copy is restricted to in-frame clones and leaves out a portion. Seen here are about 160,000 clones, 87% observed once, and the top ten hold 0.85% to 1%. The sequenced sample consisted of PBMCs. These receptors originate from a woman in her twenties or thirties in good health and CMV-seronegative.

CDR3 amino acids: CAISESGGGYTF. CDR3 DNA: TGTGCCATCAGTGAGTCAGGAGGAGGCTACACCTTC. V gene TRBV10-3 combines with J gene TRBJ1-2; D is unclear. Per germline, CDR1 ENHRY and CDR2 SYGVKD. The V and J ends lost 0 bases and 8 bases respectively, with 7 bases between them. The CDR3 has 12 amino acids.

On this clone: Relative to the germline gene, one junction end is altered; a read error may explain this. The chain uses TRBV5-6 and TRBJ1-2, with 7 bases that match TRBD1. The CDR3 length is 14 residues. From germline, CDR1 is SGHDT and CDR2 YYEEEE. The CDR3 sequence is CASSRKGAKYGYTF. In DNA, the CDR3 is TGTGCCAGCAGCCGTAAGGGGGCTAAGTATGGCTACACCTTC.

This clone was detected once. This chain connects TRBV4-2 to TRBJ2-2; 8 bases line up with TRBD1. V shed 0 bases and J 0 bases; nucleotides not matched to a gene: 15. The CDR3 covers 21 residues. The germline CDR1 and CDR2 sequences are LGHNA and YNFKEQ. In DNA, the CDR3 is TGTGCCAGCAGCCAAGAGTCTACGGGACAGGTAAGTCAAGCGAACACCGGGGAGCTGTTTTTT. As protein: CASSQESTGQVSQANTGELFF.

This chain uses TRBV11-2 with TRBJ1-6, with a possible D match to TRBD1 (6 bases). Trimming pared 5 bases from V and 10 bases from J, leaving 12 bases between. From germline, CDR1 is SGHAT and CDR2 FQNNGV. CDR3 length equals 13 residues. The CDR3 sequence is CASSPTTGSPLHF. As DNA, the CDR3 is TGTGCCAGCAGCCCGACGACAGGATCACCCCTCCACTTT.

Written as DNA, the CDR3 is TGTGCCAGCGGACTAAGGGACTTGAATACGCAGTATTTT. This translates into CASGLRDLNTQYF. The chain employs TRBV5-6 and TRBJ2-3; D is possibly TRBD2 (6 bases). V lost 7 bases and J 7 bases, leaving 16 bases between the germline ends. CDR3 length equals 13 residues. Germline V gene sequence: CDR1 SGHDT, CDR2 YYEEEE.

V and J are TRBV7-3 and TRBJ2-7; D might be TRBD1 (5 bases). Trimming removed 0 bases from V and 0 bases from J, with 12 bases in between. CDR1 is SGHTA, CDR2 FQGTGA, per germline. There are 16 residues in the CDR3. This CDR3 reads CASSLTGASGSYEQYF. DNA of the CDR3: TGTGCCAGCAGCTTAACAGGGGCTTCAGGCTCCTACGAGCAGTACTTC. The whole variable domain, remainder taken from reference TRBV7-3 and TRBJ2-7, is GAGVSQTPSNKVTEKGKYVELRCDPISGHTALYWYRQSLGQGPEFLIYFQGTGAADDSGLPNDRFFAVRPEGSVSTLKIQRTERGDSAVYLCASSLTGASGSYEQYFGPGTRLTVT.

This chain uses TRBV30 with TRBJ1-1; TRBD1 matches 7 bases. Unmatched junction bases numbered 8, after V lost 4 bases and J lost 0 bases. CDR3 length: 15 residues. Per germline, CDR1 GTSNPN and CDR2 SVGIG (reference sequence). This CDR3 reads CAWIKGAQMNTEAFF. CDR3 nucleotide sequence: TGTGCCTGGATAAAGGGGGCGCAAATGAACACTGAAGCTTTCTTT.

The chain uses TRBV4-3 and TRBJ2-5, with D unresolved. Germline V gene sequence: CDR1 LGHNA, CDR2 YSLEER. Trimming shortened V by 6 bases and J by 5 bases, and 19 bases separated the two germline ends. This CDR3 contains 15 residues. The CDR3 protein is CASRATTAPRETQYF. Written as DNA, the CDR3 is TGCGCCAGCAGAGCGACCACGGCCCCTCGGGAGACCCAGTACTTC.

The rearrangement uses TRBV7-2 and TRBJ2-7, with TRBD2 identical over 10 bases. The V gene end was trimmed by 1 base and the J gene end by 1 base; junction bases not matched to a gene: 7. The germline gives CDR1 SGHTA, CDR2 FQGNSA. CDR3 length: 17 amino acids. The CDR3 coding sequence is TGTGCCAGCAGCTTAGAACTAGCGGGGTTCACGTCCTACGAGCAGTACTTC. The encoded protein is CASSLELAGFTSYEQYF.

The chain recombines TRBV6-5 with TRBJ1-4, with D perhaps TRBD1 (5 bases). Germline values: CDR1 MNHEY, CDR2 SVGAGI. The CDR3 sequence is 15 residues long. The V end was cut by 6 bases, the J end by 3 bases, with 14 bases between. Here the CDR3 reads CASSSTGGPNEKLFF. The CDR3, as DNA: TGTGCCAGCAGCTCGACGGGGGGACCTAATGAAAAACTGTTTTTT.

The chain is built from TRBV19 and TRBJ2-3, with TRBD1 identical over 7 bases. Trimming at V came to 9 bases and at J to 0 bases, leaving 15 bases not matched to a gene. The CDR3 loop spans 17 amino acids. CDR1 LNHDA and CDR2 SQIVND come from the germline V gene (reference sequence). CDR3 loop: CASPHRGPRSSTDTQYF. The CDR3 DNA is TGTGCCAGCCCTCACAGGGGCCCCCGTTCTAGCACAGATACGCAGTATTTT.

The chain employs TRBV9 and TRBJ2-2, with 7 bases fitting TRBD1. Trimming cost V 4 bases and J 2 bases; bases outside gene matches: 8. Germline lookup yields CDR1 SGDLS and CDR2 YYNGEE. The CDR3 extends over 16 amino acids. DNA for the CDR3: TGTGCCAGCAGCTTAGGAACAGGGGCCAACACCGGGGAGCTGTTTTTT. Protein product: CASSLGTGANTGELFF.

The chain is built from TRBV27 and TRBJ2-1, with 7 bases aligning to TRBD1. V gave up 0 bases and J gave up 0 bases; unmatched junction bases: 2. The CDR3 covers 16 residues. CDR1 and CDR2 (germline): MNHEY, SMNVEV (reference sequence). As DNA, the CDR3 is TGTGCCAGCAGTTTATCGACAGGGCCCTCCTACAATGAGCAGTTCTTC. Amino acid sequence: CASSLSTGPSYNEQFF.

The J gene is TRBJ1-2, the V gene TRBV5-1; TRBD1 might be the D (6 bases). Germline V gene lookup returns CDR1 SGHRS and CDR2 YFSETQ. Between the trimmed V and J ends, which lost 0 bases and 8 bases, there was a span of 14 bases. The CDR3 length is 14 residues. CDR3 in amino acids: CASSLVWGQGGYTF. The CDR3 region has the DNA TGCGCCAGCAGCTTGGTCTGGGGGCAAGGAGGCTACACCTTC.

The rearrangement uses TRBV19 and TRBJ1-1; D gene uncertain. The CDR3 is 13 amino acids. Germline lookup yields CDR1 LNHDA and CDR2 SQIVND (reference sequence). V lost 3 bases, J lost 1 base, and 6 bases lay in between. Here the CDR3 reads CASSIQANTEAFF. The CDR3 DNA sequence: TGTGCCAGTAGTATCCAGGCGAACACTGAAGCTTTCTTT.

V is TRBV10-3 and J is TRBJ2-7, with 9 bases aligning to TRBD1. The CDR3 is 14 amino acids. V was pared by 6 bases and J by 0 bases, with 3 bases of the junction left unmatched. From germline, CDR1 is ENHRY and CDR2 SYGVKD. For the CDR3, the DNA is TGTGCCATCAGCACAGGGGGCCCCTCCTACGAGCAGTACTTC. It codes for CAISTGGPSYEQYF.

This clone showed up just a few times. The V and J genes are TRBV4-1 and TRBJ1-1; 7 bases line up with TRBD1. The CDR3 is 15 residues long. The trim removed 1 base at V and 3 bases at J, leaving 5 bases unmatched. Germline V gives CDR1 MGHRA, CDR2 YSYEKL. The CDR3 here is CASSQGQGSDTEAFF. The CDR3 DNA reads TGCGCCAGCAGCCAAGGACAGGGATCAGACACTGAAGCTTTCTTT.

This chain uses TRBV5-1 with TRBJ1-6, with 10 bases identical to TRBD1. The germline gives CDR1 SGHRS, CDR2 YFSETQ. V dropped 4 bases and J dropped 7; count of bases not matched to a gene: 5. The CDR3 length is 15 residues. The CDR3 DNA reads TGCGCCAGCAGCCCCCTGACAGGGGGCAATTCACCCCTCCACTTT. Its protein is CASSPLTGGNSPLHF. The full variable domain, rest sourced from reference TRBV5-1 and TRBJ1-6, is KAGVTQTPRYLIKTRGQQVTLSCSPISGHRSVSWYQQTPGQGLQFLFEYFSETQRNKGNFPGRFSGRQFSNSRSEMNVSTLELGDSALYLCASSPLTGGNSPLHFGNGTRLTVT.

The chain has TRBV27 and TRBJ1-1; D perhaps matches TRBD1 (6 bases). V lost 3 bases and J lost 0, with 8 bases in between. Germline CDR1 and CDR2: MNHEY and SMNVEV (reference sequence). The CDR3 is 14 residues long. CDR3 nucleotides: TGTGCCAGCAGTTTGTCAGGGGTGAACACTGAAGCTTTCTTT. It yields the protein CASSLSGVNTEAFF.

The rearrangement joins TRBV18 to TRBJ2-7; the match to TRBD2 covers 7 bases. The trim removed 3 bases at V and 5 bases at J, leaving 1 base unmatched. Germline CDR1 KGHSH, CDR2 LQKENI. The CDR3 runs 12 residues. CDR3 sequence reads: CASSPRGNEQYF. The CDR3 DNA follows: TGTGCCAGCTCACCGCGGGGGAACGAGCAGTACTTC.